Detailed here is one TCR beta chain. Its target is unknown. ViraFEST used viral peptide pools to expand antigen-specific CD4+ T cells before sequencing. Subsequent to 10 days of culture, CD4+ T cells were isolated. All vaccine recipients tested negative for nucleocapsid antibodies and had never contracted SARS-CoV-2 infection. The authors exchanged half the medium for IL-2 medium on days 3 and 7. Using immunoSEQ multiplex PCR, the repertoire was profiled, and TCRdb retains in-frame clones only, with some absent. The sample yields around 25,000 clones, more than 70% seen once. Trimming shortened V by 6 bases and J by 3 bases, and 12 bases separated the two germline ends. The CDR3 is 12 amino acids. Germline V gene lookup returns CDR1 SQVTM and CDR2 ANQGSEA. This sample was taken from a study of vaccination effects on CD4 cells after COVID-19.

The receptor comes from a human donor who received a COVID-19 vaccine. V and J are TRBV29-1 and TRBJ2-7; no clear D gene. Sequenced material: CD4+ T cells from PBMCs cultured with HCoV-NL63 spike peptides, taken before COVID-19 vaccination. The DNA of the CDR3 is TGCAGCGTGGGGAACCCAAGCTACGAGCAGTACTTC. It codes for CSVGNPSYEQYF.